This record looks at one T cell receptor (beta chain) sequence and its context. Its antigen is unidentified. Genomic DNA per cell subset filled all wells of several immunoSEQ plates. The table came from immunoSEQ multiplex PCR; TCRdb's copy has only in-frame clones and leaves some out. Among hundreds of thousands of clones listed, over 65% were seen once. This record comes from a study of shared clonotypes between healthy human individuals. Across the whole study: The people who gave samples were two women and three men aged 18 to 49. General study points: Few donors limited the genetic and exposure-history diversity represented. Estimated clonotype richness was generally higher in naive than memory subsets.

This CDR3 comprises 14 residues. Germline V gene lookup returns CDR1 MGHRA and CDR2 YSYEKL. V lost 5 bases and J 7 bases, leaving 17 bases between the germline ends. The sequenced sample consisted of memory CD4+ T cells sorted from blood. Regarding subset: CD45RA-negative fraction. The sequence derives from a woman aged 25 to 39 in good health. This chain joins TRBV4-1 and TRBJ1-1, with D hard to call. CDR3 sequence (DNA): TGCGCCAGCAGCAAAGTGGGCCACCGCGATGAAGCTTTCTTT. Translating gives CASSKVGHRDEAFF.